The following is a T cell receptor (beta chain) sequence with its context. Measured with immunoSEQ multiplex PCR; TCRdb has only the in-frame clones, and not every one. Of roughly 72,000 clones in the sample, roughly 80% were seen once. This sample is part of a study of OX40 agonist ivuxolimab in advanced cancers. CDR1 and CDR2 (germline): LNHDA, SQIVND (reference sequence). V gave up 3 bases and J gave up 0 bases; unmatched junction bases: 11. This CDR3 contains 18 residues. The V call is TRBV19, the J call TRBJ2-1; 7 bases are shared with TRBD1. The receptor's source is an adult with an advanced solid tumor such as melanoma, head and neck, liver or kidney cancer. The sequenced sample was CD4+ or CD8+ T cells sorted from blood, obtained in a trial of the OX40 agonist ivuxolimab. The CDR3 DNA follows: TGTGCCAGTAGTATTCGTTCGCTGACAGGGAGCTCCTACAATGAGCAGTTCTTC. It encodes CASSIRSLTGSSYNEQFF. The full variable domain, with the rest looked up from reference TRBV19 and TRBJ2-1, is DGGITQSPKYLFRKEGQNVTLSCEQNLNHDAMYWYRQDPGQGLRLIYYSQIVNDFQKGDIAEGYSVSREKKESFPLTVTSAQKNPTAFYLCASSIRSLTGSSYNEQFFGPGTRLTVL.